This T cell receptor beta chain was observed in a study of T cells in pancreatic ductal adenocarcinoma. For this clone: Its antigen is undetermined.

Study results and limitations: Compared with tumor, blood showed more total productive templates and around 8.1-fold more clonotypes.

This CDR3 has 20 amino acids. J was trimmed by 3 bases and V by 4 bases; bases with no gene match: 19. CDR1 and CDR2 from the germline V gene are SGDLS and YYNGEE. Selected pancreatic ductal adenocarcinoma patients had undergone surgery without neoadjuvant therapy. Assay used: immunoSEQ multiplex PCR; TCRdb lists only in-frame clones, some missing. The table includes more than 8,500 clones, roughly 71% detected once. This chain joins TRBV9 and TRBJ2-3, with 11 bases lining up with TRBD2. The TCR sequence derives from a human donor with pancreatic ductal adenocarcinoma. The sequenced material came from pancreatic tumor tissue. CDR3 region: CASSNPDSGSGGAFTDTQYF. In DNA, the CDR3 is TGTGCCAGCAGCAACCCCGATTCGGGTAGCGGGGGGGCTTTTACAGATACGCAGTATTTT.